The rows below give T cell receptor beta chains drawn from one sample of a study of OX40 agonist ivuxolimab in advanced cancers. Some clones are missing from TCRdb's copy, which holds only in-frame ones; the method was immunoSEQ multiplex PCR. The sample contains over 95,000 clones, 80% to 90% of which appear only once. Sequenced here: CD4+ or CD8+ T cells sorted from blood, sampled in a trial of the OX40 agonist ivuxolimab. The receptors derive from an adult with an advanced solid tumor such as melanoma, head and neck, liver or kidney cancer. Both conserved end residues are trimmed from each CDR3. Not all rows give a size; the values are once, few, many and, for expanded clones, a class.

CDR3aa: ASSLRSGVRD; len: 10; v_gene: TRBV28; abundance: -
CDR3aa: ASSDYRTNTGELF; len: 13; v_gene: TRBV19; abundance: -
CDR3aa: ASSTGQAQGEKLF; len: 13; v_gene: TRBV5-1; abundance: -
CDR3aa: ASSQEKAQPQH; len: 11; v_gene: TRBV4-2; abundance: -
CDR3aa: ASSPSLRTEAF; len: 11; v_gene: TRBV6-5; abundance: -
CDR3aa: ASTPPGGSYNEQF; len: 13; v_gene: TRBV7-2; abundance: -
CDR3aa: AISDGRSPGANVLT; len: 14; v_gene: TRBV10-3; abundance: -
CDR3aa: SVGEGNSPLH; len: 10; v_gene: TRBV29-1; abundance: -
CDR3aa: ASSPGYGFEKLF; len: 12; v_gene: TRBV7-9; abundance: -
CDR3aa: ASSRGTGVWETQY; len: 13; v_gene: TRBV28; abundance: -
CDR3aa: ASSRRPGQSYEQY; len: 13; v_gene: TRBV6-5; abundance: -
CDR3aa: ASSFSHSGANVLT; len: 13; v_gene: TRBV7-9; abundance: -
CDR3aa: AISDLVKETQY; len: 11; v_gene: TRBV10-3; abundance: -
CDR3aa: ASLEGQGLGSPLH; len: 13; v_gene: TRBV6-1; abundance: few
CDR3aa: ASSGNTEAF; len: 9; v_gene: TRBV5-6; abundance: -
CDR3aa: ASIPGQMHTDTQY; len: 13; v_gene: TRBV6-6; abundance: -
CDR3aa: ASSLSHRVGAF; len: 11; v_gene: TRBV28; abundance: -
CDR3aa: ACQAGLGNSPLH; len: 12; v_gene: TRBV30; abundance: -
CDR3aa: ASSQEEWGEQY; len: 11; v_gene: TRBV4-3; abundance: -
CDR3aa: ASSLGSGGEQY; len: 11; v_gene: TRBV6-6; abundance: -
CDR3aa: AWVAGTSGGNTQY; len: 13; v_gene: TRBV30; abundance: -
CDR3aa: ASSLGHGNEKLF; len: 12; v_gene: TRBV5-1; abundance: -
CDR3aa: ASRARTEAF; len: 9; v_gene: TRBV6-5; abundance: -